This section outlines one T cell receptor beta chain sequence together with its context. Trimming removed 2 bases at V and 1 base at J, with 8 bases between. The CDR3 is 14 residues long. Germline V lookup: CDR1 MNHNY, CDR2 SVGAGI (reference sequence). Libraries were prepared by immunoSEQ multiplex PCR; TCRdb keeps only in-frame clonotypes and omits some of them. The sample shows approximately 40,000 clones, over 85% of them seen only once. This specimen belongs to a study of T cell changes during pregnancy in multiple sclerosis. Here the sequenced sample was CD4+ T cells from peripheral blood mononuclear cells, taken before pregnancy. This chain connects TRBV6-6 to TRBJ1-1; TRBD1 is a possible D gene (6 bases). The source is a female donor with multiple sclerosis, enrolled in a pregnancy study. CDR3 residues: CASSYTGPNTEAFF. CDR3 sequence (DNA): TGTGCCAGCAGTTACACAGGGCCGAACACTGAAGCTTTCTTT.